These T cell receptor beta chains were read from a single sample in a study of radiation and T cells in renal cell carcinoma. TCRdb's table, derived via immunoSEQ multiplex PCR, lists solely in-frame clones and lacks some. This sample has about 61,000 clones, with roughly 79% found just once. Sequences were derived from blood, sampled from a patient whose treatment included radiotherapy and nephrectomy. These receptors all come from a man aged 55 to 70 with renal cell carcinoma. Both conserved end residues are part of each CDR3. A D gene is named only where the DNA matches it firmly. Clone size is not always given. Where it is, it says once, few, many or a class for expanded clones.

d_call,j_call,clone_size,v_call,cdr3_nt,cdr3_aa
NA,TRBJ1-1,few,TRBV25-1,TGTGCCACCATGGGATGGGACACTGAAGCTTTCTTT,CATMGWDTEAFF
NA,TRBJ1-2,few,TRBV7-9,TGTGCCAGCTCCCCAGAGCCTCACTATGGCTACACCTTC,CASSPEPHYGYTF
TRBD2,TRBJ2-3,NA,TRBV29-1,TGCAGCGTGGCACCAATCGGGGGGACTAGCACAGATACGCAGTATTTT,CSVAPIGGTSTDTQYF
NA,TRBJ2-5,NA,TRBV7-2,TGTGCCACCGCGGAACAGGGAGGCAAAGAGACCCAGTACTTC,CATAEQGGKETQYF
NA,TRBJ1-2,NA,TRBV7-9,TGTGCCAGCAGCGAACTCGGTACCTTCAGTGGCTACACCTTC,CASSELGTFSGYTF
NA,TRBJ1-3,NA,TRBV5-6,TGTGCCAGCAGCTTCAGGGCTGGAAACACCATATATTTT,CASSFRAGNTIYF
TRBD1,TRBJ1-5,NA,TRBV11-2,TGTGCCAGCAGCGCTTGGGACAGTCGCTCGCCCCAGCATTTT,CASSAWDSRSPQHF
NA,TRBJ2-5,NA,TRBV6-4,TGTGCCATCCAGTCGCCGACAGTCCAAGAGACCCAGTACTTC,CAIQSPTVQETQYF
NA,TRBJ2-6,few,TRBV4-3,TGCGCCAGCAGCCAAGATCCACAGTCTGGGGCCAACGTCCTGACTTTC,CASSQDPQSGANVLTF
TRBD1,TRBJ1-2,NA,TRBV6-5,TGTGCCAGCAGTGCAGACAGGGGGCATGGCTACACCTTC,CASSADRGHGYTF
TRBD1,TRBJ2-1,NA,TRBV5-8,TGTGCCAGCAGCTTGACAGGGGAGTTCTTC,CASSLTGEFF
TRBD2,TRBJ2-1,NA,TRBV14,TGTGCCAGCAGCCAAGCTGCCGGACTAGCGGGGAATGAGCAGTTCTTC,CASSQAAGLAGNEQFF
NA,TRBJ1-2,NA,TRBV6-5,TGTGCCAGCAGTTACGCGGACGGCGGACGGGGTGGCTACACCTTC,CASSYADGGRGGYTF
NA,TRBJ2-1,NA,TRBV18,TGTGCCAGCTCAGACTACCGATCCTCGTACAATGAGCAGTTCTTC,CASSDYRSSYNEQFF
NA,TRBJ2-3,NA,TRBV9,TGTGCCAGCAGCGTAGCCCCGGACAGTAGAGGCACAGATACGCAGTATTTT,CASSVAPDSRGTDTQYF
TRBD1,TRBJ2-7,NA,TRBV19,TGTGCCAGTAGTAGCCGGACAGGGCAAAACTACGAGCAGTACTTC,CASSSRTGQNYEQYF
TRBD1,TRBJ1-2,NA,TRBV11-2,TGTGCCAGCAGCGTCGTCCCGGGACAGGGTTACTATGGCTACACCTTC,CASSVVPGQGYYGYTF
NA,TRBJ1-3,NA,TRBV5-1,TGCGCCAGCAGCTTGGATGGAAACACCATATATTTT,CASSLDGNTIYF
NA,TRBJ2-3,NA,TRBV14,TGTGCCAGCAGCCAAGACCAGGGGTGGACGCAGTATTTT,CASSQDQGWTQYF
NA,TRBJ2-4,few,TRBV30,TGTGCCTGGAGTTGGGCAGGGAGAGCCAAAAACATTCAGTACTTC,CAWSWAGRAKNIQYF
NA,TRBJ1-1,NA,TRBV7-2,TGTGCCAGCAGCTTACCGATTGAGAACACTGAAGCTTTCTTT,CASSLPIENTEAFF
NA,TRBJ1-1,NA,TRBV5-6,TGTGCCAGCAGCTTGGAGTCTTCGAAGGCCTTT,CASSLESSKAF
NA,TRBJ2-1,few,TRBV30,TGTGCCTGGAGTTACGGCTCCTACAATGAGCAGTTCTTC,CAWSYGSYNEQFF
NA,TRBJ1-4,NA,TRBV2,TGTGCCAGCTCTCGGACGGCCTCAACTAATGAAAAACTGTTTTTT,CASSRTASTNEKLFF
TRBD1,TRBJ1-1,NA,TRBV19,TGTGCCAGTAGTGTCTCCGGGACAGGTCCGATGGTGAACACTGAAGCTTTCTTT,CASSVSGTGPMVNTEAFF
NA,TRBJ2-7,many,TRBV7-2,TGTGCCAGCAGCCCTAGTGGTATAAACGAGCAGTACTTC,CASSPSGINEQYF
NA,TRBJ1-1,NA,TRBV5-1,TGCGCCAGCAGCCCATTAACCAGCGGTACTGAAGCTTTCTTT,CASSPLTSGTEAFF
NA,TRBJ1-2,NA,TRBV5-6,TGTGCCAGCAGCTTGCAGGGGCCCCGGGACTATGGCTACACCTTC,CASSLQGPRDYGYTF
TRBD1,TRBJ1-5,NA,TRBV11-1,TGTGCCAGCAGCTTATTGGGGGACAGGGGAACGAGCAATCAGCCCCAGCATTTT,CASSLLGDRGTSNQPQHF
NA,TRBJ2-7,NA,TRBV5-1,TGCGCCAGCAGCTTGGAGGGGCCGGAAAGCGACGAGCAGTACTTC,CASSLEGPESDEQYF
TRBD2,TRBJ2-2,NA,TRBV29-1,TGCAGCGTTGATAGCGGGAGAAGACGCCACGGGGAGCTGTTTTTT,CSVDSGRRRHGELFF
NA,TRBJ2-3,NA,TRBV11-2,TGTGCCAGCAGCGACACCCCGCAGGGGGGCGATACGCAGTATTTT,CASSDTPQGGDTQYF
TRBD2,TRBJ2-1,NA,TRBV10-3,TGTGCCATCAGTGAGCGTGTAAGGACTAGCGACAATGAGCAGTTCTTC,CAISERVRTSDNEQFF
NA,TRBJ2-5,NA,TRBV11-2,TGTGCCAGCAGCTCCACCGGGAGCAGGGAGACCCAGTACTTC,CASSSTGSRETQYF
NA,TRBJ1-2,NA,TRBV30,TGTGCCTGGAGTGGCCCCCTGATTTATGGCTACACCTTC,CAWSGPLIYGYTF
NA,TRBJ2-1,NA,TRBV27,TGTGCCAGCAGTTTCGGAGAGAATGAGCAGTTCTTC,CASSFGENEQFF
NA,TRBJ1-2,NA,TRBV4-3,TGCGCCAGCAGCCAAGGGGAGAACTATGGCTACACCTTC,CASSQGENYGYTF